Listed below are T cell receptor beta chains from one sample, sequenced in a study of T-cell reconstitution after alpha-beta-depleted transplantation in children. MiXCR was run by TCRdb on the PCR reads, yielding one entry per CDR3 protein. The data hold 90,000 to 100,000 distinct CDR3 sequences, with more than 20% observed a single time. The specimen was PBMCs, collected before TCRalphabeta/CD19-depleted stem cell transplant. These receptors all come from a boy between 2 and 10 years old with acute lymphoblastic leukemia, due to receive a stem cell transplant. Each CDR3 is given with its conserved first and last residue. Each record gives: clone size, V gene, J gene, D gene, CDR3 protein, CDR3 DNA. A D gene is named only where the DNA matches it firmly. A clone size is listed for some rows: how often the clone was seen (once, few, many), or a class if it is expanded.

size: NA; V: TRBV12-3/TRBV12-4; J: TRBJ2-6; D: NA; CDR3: CASRGSGANVLTF; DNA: TGTGCCAGCAGGGGATCTGGGGCCAACGTCCTGACTTTC
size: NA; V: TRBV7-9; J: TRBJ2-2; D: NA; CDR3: CASRSTNTGELFF; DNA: TGTGCCAGCAGATCTACTAACACCGGGGAGCTGTTTTTT
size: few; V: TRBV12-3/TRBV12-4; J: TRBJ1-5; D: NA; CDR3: CASSSLLDNQPQHF; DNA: TGTGCCAGCAGTTCCCTATTGGACAATCAGCCCCAGCATTTT
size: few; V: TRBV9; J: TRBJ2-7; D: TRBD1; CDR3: CASSPGQGNKQYF; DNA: TGTGCCAGCAGCCCGGGACAGGGTAACAAGCAGTACTTC
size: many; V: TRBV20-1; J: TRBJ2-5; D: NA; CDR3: CSARVKKVADSETQYF; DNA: TGCAGTGCTAGAGTGAAGAAGGTAGCGGATTCAGAGACCCAGTACTTC
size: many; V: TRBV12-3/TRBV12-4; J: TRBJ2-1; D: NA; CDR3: CASTDDSGNNEQFF; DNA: TGTGCCAGCACCGACGACAGTGGGAACAATGAGCAGTTCTTC
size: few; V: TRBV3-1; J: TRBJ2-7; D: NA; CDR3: CASSQEGSGSEELYF; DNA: TGTGCCAGCAGCCAAGAGGGTTCCGGTTCAGAAGAACTGTACTTC
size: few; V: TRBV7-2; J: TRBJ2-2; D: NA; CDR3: CASSLVPGFNTGELFF; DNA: TGTGCCAGCAGCTTAGTGCCGGGATTTAACACCGGGGAGCTGTTTTTT
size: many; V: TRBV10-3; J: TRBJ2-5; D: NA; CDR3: CATSGGFQETQYF; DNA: TGTGCCACCTCGGGCGGCTTCCAAGAGACCCAGTACTTC
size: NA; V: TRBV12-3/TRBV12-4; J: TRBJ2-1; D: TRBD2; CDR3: CACSLISAPGLPYNEQFF; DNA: TGTGCCTGCAGTTTAATATCGGCCCCGGGACTACCTTACAATGAGCAGTTCTTC
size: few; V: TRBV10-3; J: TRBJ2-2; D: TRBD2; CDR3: CAITLRGDTGELFF; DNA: TGTGCCATCACCCTCCGGGGGGACACCGGGGAGCTGTTTTTT
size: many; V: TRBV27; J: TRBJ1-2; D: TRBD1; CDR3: CATRTQGANYGYTF; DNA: TGTGCCACCAGAACCCAGGGGGCAAACTATGGCTACACCTTC
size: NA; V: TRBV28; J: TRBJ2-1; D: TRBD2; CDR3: CASSLLAEYEQFF; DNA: TGTGCCAGCAGTTTGCTAGCGGAGTATGAGCAGTTCTTC
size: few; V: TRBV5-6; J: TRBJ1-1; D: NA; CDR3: CASSFNGPNTEAFF; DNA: TGTGCCAGCAGCTTTAACGGACCGAACACTGAAGCTTTCTTT
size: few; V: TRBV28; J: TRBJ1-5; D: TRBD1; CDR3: CASSSTGVGNQPQHF; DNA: TGTGCCAGCAGTTCGACAGGGGTTGGCAATCAGCCCCAGCATTTT
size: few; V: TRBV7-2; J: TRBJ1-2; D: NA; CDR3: CASSLGRDSYGYTF; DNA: TGTGCCAGCAGCTTAGGGCGTGACAGCTATGGCTACACCTTC
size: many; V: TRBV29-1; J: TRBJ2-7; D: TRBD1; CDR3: CSVEYGTGPYEQYF; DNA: TGCAGCGTTGAATATGGGACAGGGCCCTACGAGCAGTACTTC
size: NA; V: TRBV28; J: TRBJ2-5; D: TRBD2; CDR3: CASLRRSGRDVETQYF; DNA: TGTGCCAGCCTCCGGCGTAGCGGGAGGGATGTCGAGACCCAGTACTTC
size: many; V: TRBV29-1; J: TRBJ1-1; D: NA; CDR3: CSGIQGNTEAFF; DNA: TGCAGCGGAATACAGGGGAACACTGAAGCTTTCTTT
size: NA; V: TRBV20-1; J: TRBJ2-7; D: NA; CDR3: CSAYSGGSYEQYF; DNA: TGCAGTGCTTACAGCGGAGGGTCCTACGAGCAGTACTTC
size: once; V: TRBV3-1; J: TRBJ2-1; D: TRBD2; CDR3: CASSPLWTSGDYNEQFF; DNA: TGTGCCAGCAGCCCCCTCTGGACTAGCGGAGATTACAATGAGCAGTTCTTC
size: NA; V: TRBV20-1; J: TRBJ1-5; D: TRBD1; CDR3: CSARDAGGKGNQPQHF; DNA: TGCAGTGCTAGAGACGCAGGGGGCAAGGGCAATCAGCCCCAGCATTTT
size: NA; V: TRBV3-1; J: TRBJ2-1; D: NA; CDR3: CASSQGNGGAGNEQFF; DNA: TGTGCCAGCAGCCAAGGGAACGGAGGGGCAGGAAATGAGCAGTTCTTC
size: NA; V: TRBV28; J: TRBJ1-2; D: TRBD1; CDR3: CASSAPGLFRGGHTF; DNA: TGTGCCAGCAGTGCCCCAGGCCTTTTTCGAGGGGGCCACACCTTC
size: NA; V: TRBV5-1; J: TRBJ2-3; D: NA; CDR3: CASSFNTDTQYF; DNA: TGCGCCAGCAGCTTCAACACAGATACGCAGTATTTT
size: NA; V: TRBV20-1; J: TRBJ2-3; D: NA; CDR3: CSTFPGLGGWGADTQYF; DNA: TGCAGTACATTTCCGGGTTTGGGGGGCTGGGGAGCAGATACGCAGTATTTT
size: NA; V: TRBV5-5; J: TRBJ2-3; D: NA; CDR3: CASSSELGTSTDTQYF; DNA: TGTGCCAGCAGCTCCGAGCTTGGGACTAGCACAGATACGCAGTATTTT
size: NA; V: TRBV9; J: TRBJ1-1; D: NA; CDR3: CASSVDRLNTEAFF; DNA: TGTGCCAGCAGCGTAGACAGATTGAACACTGAAGCTTTCTTT
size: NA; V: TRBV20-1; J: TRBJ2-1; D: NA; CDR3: CSARAGGGFYNEQFF; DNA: TGCAGTGCTAGAGCTGGCGGAGGGTTTTACAATGAGCAGTTCTTC
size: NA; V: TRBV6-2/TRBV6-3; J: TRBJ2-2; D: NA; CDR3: CASSTRAEGLVGELFF; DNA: TGTGCCAGCAGCACTAGAGCGGAGGGCTTGGTCGGGGAGCTGTTTTTT
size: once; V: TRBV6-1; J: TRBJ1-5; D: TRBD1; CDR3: CASFRGGSNQPQHF; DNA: TGTGCCAGCTTCAGGGGGGGCAGCAATCAGCCCCAGCATTTT
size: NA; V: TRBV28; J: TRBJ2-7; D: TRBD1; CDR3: CASSLPGQGYSHEQYF; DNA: TGTGCCAGCAGCCTGCCGGGACAGGGTTATAGCCACGAGCAGTACTTC
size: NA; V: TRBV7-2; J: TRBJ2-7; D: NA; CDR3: CASSRDFRYEQYF; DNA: TGTGCCAGCAGCCGGGACTTCCGCTACGAGCAGTACTTC
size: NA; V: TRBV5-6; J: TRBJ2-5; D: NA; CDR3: CASSLVGVLETQYF; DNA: TGTGCCAGCAGCTTGGTGGGGGTACTGGAGACCCAGTACTTC
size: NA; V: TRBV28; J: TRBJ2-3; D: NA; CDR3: CASGEQNTQYF; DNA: TGTGCCAGCGGAGAGCAAAATACGCAGTATTTT
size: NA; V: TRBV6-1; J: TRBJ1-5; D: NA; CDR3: CASSGGGNNQPQHF; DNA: TGTGCCAGCAGTGGAGGGGGAAACAATCAGCCCCAGCATTTT
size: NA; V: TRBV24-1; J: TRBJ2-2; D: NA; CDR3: CATSDARATPRTGELFF; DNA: TGTGCCACCAGTGATGCCCGGGCCACCCCCCGAACCGGGGAGCTGTTTTTT
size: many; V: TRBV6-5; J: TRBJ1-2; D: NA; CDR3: CASSYQVIGPGGYDYGYTF; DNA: TGTGCCAGCAGTTACCAAGTCATTGGCCCCGGGGGCTATGACTATGGCTACACCTTC
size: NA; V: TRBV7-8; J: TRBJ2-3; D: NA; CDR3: CASSLARSQTTDTQYF; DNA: TGTGCCAGCAGCTTAGCCCGTAGCCAAACCACAGATACGCAGTATTTT
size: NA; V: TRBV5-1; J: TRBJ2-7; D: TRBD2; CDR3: CASSPRWAGGRSSYEQYF; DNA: TGCGCCAGCAGCCCAAGATGGGCGGGGGGCCGTAGCTCCTACGAGCAGTACTTC
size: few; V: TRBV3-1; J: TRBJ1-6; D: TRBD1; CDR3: CASSSGTGSSPLHF; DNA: TGTGCCAGCAGCTCCGGGACAGGGTCCTCACCCCTCCACTTT
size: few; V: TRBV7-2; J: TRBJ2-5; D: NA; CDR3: CASSLEEGLETQYF; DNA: TGTGCCAGCAGCTTAGAGGAGGGGCTTGAGACCCAGTACTTC
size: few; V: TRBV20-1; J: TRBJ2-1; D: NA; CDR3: CSARAPSRSYNEQFF; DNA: TGCAGTGCTAGGGCCCCCAGTAGGTCCTACAATGAGCAGTTCTTC